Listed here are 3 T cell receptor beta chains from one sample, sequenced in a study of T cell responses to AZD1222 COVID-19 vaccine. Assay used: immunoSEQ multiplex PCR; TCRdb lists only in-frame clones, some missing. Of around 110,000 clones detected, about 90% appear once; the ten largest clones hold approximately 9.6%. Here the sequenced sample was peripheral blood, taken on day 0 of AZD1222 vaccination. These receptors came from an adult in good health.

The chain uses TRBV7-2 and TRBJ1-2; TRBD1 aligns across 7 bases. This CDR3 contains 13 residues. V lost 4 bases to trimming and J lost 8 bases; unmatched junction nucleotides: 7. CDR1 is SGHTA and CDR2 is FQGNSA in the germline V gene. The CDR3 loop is CASSSTGTGGYTF. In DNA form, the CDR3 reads TGTGCCAGCAGCTCGACAGGGACGGGCGGCTACACCTTC. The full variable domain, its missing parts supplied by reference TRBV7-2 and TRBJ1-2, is GAGVSQSPSNKVTEKGKDVELRCDPISGHTALYWYRQSLGQGLEFLIYFQGNSAPDKSGLPSDRFSAERTGGSVSTLTIQRTQQEDSAVYLCASSSTGTGGYTFGSGTRLTVV.

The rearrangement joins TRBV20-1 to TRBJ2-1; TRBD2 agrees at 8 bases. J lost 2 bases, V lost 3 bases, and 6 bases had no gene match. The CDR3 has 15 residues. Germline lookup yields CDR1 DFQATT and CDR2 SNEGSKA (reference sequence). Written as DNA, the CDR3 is TGCAGTGCTAGTAACGCGGGGGGAACCTACAATGAGCAGTTCTTC. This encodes CSASNAGGTYNEQFF.

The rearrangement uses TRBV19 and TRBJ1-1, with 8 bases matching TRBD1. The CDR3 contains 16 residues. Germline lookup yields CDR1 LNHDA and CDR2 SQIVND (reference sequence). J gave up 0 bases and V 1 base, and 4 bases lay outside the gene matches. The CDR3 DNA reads TGTGCCAGTAGTATAGGACAGGGGCCGATGAACACTGAAGCTTTCTTT. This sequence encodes CASSIGQGPMNTEAFF.